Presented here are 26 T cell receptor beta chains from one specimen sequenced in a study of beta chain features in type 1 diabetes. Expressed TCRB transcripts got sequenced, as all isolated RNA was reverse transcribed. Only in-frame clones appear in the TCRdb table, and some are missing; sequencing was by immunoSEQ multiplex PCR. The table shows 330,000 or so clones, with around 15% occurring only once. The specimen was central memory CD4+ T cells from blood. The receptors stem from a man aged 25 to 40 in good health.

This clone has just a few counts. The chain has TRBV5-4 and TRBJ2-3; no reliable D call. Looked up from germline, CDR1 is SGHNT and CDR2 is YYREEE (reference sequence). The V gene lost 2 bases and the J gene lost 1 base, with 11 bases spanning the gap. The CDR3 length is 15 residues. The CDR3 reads CASSFDLVGTDTQYF. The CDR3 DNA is TGTGCCAGCAGCTTTGACCTCGTCGGCACAGATACGCAGTATTTT.

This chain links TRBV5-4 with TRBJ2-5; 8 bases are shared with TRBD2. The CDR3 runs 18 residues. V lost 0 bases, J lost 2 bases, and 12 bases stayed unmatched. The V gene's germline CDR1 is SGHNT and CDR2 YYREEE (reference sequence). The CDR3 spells CASSLAETFSGDQETQYF. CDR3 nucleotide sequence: TGTGCCAGCAGCTTGGCCGAAACTTTTAGCGGGGATCAAGAGACCCAGTACTTC.

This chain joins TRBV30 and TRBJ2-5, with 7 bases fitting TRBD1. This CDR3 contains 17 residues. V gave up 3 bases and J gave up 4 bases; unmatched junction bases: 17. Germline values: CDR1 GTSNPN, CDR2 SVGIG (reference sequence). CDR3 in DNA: TGTGCCTGGAGCCCAAAGGGAGAGGGGGCGCGAAGAGAGACCCAGTACTTC. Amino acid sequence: CAWSPKGEGARRETQYF.

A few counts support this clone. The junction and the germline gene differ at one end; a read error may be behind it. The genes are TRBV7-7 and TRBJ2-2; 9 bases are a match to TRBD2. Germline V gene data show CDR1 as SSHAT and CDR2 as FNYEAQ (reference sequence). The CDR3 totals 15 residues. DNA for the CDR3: TGTGCTAGCAGCTTAGCGGGAGAGGGCACCGGGGAGCTGTTTTTT. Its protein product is CASSLAGEGTGELFF.

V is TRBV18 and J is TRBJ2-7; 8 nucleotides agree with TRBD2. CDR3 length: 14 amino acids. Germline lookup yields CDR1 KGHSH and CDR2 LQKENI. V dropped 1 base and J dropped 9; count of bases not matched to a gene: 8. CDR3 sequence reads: CASSPQKGLARQYV. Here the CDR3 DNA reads TGTGCCAGCTCACCACAGAAAGGACTAGCCAGGCAGTACGTC.

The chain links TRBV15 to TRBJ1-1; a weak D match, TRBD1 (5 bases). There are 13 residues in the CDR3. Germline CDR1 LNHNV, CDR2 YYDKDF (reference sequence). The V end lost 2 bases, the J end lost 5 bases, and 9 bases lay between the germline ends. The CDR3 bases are TGTGCCACCAGCAGACAGGCAGGGACTGAAGCTTTCTTT. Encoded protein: CATSRQAGTEAFF.

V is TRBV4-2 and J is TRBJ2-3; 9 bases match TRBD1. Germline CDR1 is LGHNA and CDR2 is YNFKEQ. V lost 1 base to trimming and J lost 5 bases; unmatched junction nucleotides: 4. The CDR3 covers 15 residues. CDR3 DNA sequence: TGTGCCAGCAGCCAAGGGGACAGGGAGGGAGATACGCAGTATTTT. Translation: CASSQGDREGDTQYF.

The CDR3 here is CASGTSGYNEQFF. The CDR3 DNA reads as TGTGCCAGTGGGACTAGCGGCTACAATGAGCAGTTCTTC. The gene calls are TRBV19 and TRBJ2-1, with 11 bases aligning to TRBD2. The germline V gene encodes CDR1 LNHDA and CDR2 SQIVND (reference sequence). This CDR3 comprises 13 residues. J gave up 3 bases and V 8 bases, and 0 bases lay outside the gene matches.

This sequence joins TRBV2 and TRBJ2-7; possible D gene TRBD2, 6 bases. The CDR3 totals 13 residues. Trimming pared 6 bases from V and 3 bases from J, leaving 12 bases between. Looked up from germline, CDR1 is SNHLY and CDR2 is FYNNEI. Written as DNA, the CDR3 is TGTGCCAGCAGCTTAGTCGGGAGCTACGAGCAGTACTTC. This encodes CASSLVGSYEQYF. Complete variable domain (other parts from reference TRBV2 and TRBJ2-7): EPEVTQTPSHQVTQMGQEVILRCVPISNHLYFYWYRQILGQKVEFLVSFYNNEISEKSEIFDDQFSVERPDGSNFTLKIRSTKLEDSAMYFCASSLVGSYEQYFGPGTRLTVT.

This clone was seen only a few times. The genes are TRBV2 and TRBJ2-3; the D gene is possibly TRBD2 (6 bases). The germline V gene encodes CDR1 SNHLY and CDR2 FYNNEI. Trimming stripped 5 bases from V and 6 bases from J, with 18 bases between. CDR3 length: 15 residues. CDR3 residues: CASSKLASRGDTQYF. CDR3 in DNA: TGTGCCAGCAGTAAACTAGCCTCCCGGGGGGATACGCAGTATTTT.

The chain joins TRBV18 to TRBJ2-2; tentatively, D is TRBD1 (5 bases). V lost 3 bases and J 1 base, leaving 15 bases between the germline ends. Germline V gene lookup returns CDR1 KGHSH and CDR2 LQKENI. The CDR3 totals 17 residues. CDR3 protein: CASSPPVQGLNTGELFF. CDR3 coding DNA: TGTGCCAGCTCACCTCCGGTCCAGGGTCTGAACACCGGGGAGCTGTTTTTT.

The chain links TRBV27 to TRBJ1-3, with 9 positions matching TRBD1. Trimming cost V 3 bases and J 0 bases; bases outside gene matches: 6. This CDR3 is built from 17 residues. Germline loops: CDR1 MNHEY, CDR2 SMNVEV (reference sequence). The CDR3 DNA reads TGTGCCAGCAGTTTGACGGGACAGGGTGGCTCTGGAAACACCATATATTTT. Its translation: CASSLTGQGGSGNTIYF.

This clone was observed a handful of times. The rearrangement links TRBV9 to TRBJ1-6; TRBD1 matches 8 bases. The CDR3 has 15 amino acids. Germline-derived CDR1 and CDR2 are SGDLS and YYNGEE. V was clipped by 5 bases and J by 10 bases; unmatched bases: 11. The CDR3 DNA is TGTGCCAGCAGTCGTTTAACAGGGGGGAGGTCACCCCTCCACTTT. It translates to CASSRLTGGRSPLHF.

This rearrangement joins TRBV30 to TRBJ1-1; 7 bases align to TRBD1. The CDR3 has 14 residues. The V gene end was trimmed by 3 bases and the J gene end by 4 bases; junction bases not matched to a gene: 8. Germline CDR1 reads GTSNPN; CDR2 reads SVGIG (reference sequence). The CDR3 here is CAWRWGRDSTEAFF. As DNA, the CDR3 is TGTGCCTGGAGGTGGGGAAGGGACAGCACTGAAGCTTTCTTT. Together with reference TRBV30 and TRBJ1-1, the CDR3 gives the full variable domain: SQTIHQWPATLVQPVGSPLSLECTVEGTSNPNLYWYRQAAGRGLQLLFYSVGIGQISSEVPQNLSASRPQDRQFILSSKKLLLSDSGFYLCAWRWGRDSTEAFFGQGTRLTVV.

Written as DNA, the CDR3 is TGTGCCAGCAGCTTGGAACCGGGACGGATTAATTCACCCCTCCACTTT. As protein: CASSLEPGRINSPLHF. The gene calls are TRBV5-5 and TRBJ1-6; perhaps TRBD1 as D (5 bases). This CDR3 spans 16 amino acids. Germline CDR1 is SGHKS and CDR2 is YYEKEE (reference sequence). V lost 0 bases and J 6 bases, leaving 13 bases between the germline ends.

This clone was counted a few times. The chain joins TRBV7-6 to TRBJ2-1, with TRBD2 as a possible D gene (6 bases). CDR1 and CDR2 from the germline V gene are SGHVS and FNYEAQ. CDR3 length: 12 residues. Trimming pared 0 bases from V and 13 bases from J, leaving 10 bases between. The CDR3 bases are TGTGCCAGCAGCTTAGCAGGGACTCCCCAGTTCTTC. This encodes CASSLAGTPQFF.

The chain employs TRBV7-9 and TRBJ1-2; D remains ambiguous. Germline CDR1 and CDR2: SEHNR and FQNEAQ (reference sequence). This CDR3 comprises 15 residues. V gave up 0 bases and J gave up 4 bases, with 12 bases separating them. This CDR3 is CASSLAVKEGYGYTF. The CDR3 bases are TGTGCCAGCAGCTTAGCGGTGAAGGAGGGCTATGGCTACACCTTC. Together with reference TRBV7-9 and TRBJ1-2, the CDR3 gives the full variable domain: DTGVSQNPRHKITKRGQNVTFRCDPISEHNRLYWYRQTLGQGPEFLTYFQNEAQLEKSRLLSDRFSAERPKGSFSTLEIQRTEQGDSAMYLCASSLAVKEGYGYTFGSGTRLTVV.

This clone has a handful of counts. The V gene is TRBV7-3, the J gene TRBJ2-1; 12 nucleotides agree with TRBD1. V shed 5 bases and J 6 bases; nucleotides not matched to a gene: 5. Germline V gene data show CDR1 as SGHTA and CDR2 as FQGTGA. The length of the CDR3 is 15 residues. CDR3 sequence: CASSPGTGGFNEQFF. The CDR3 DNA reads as TGTGCCAGCAGCCCCGGGACAGGGGGCTTCAATGAGCAGTTCTTC.

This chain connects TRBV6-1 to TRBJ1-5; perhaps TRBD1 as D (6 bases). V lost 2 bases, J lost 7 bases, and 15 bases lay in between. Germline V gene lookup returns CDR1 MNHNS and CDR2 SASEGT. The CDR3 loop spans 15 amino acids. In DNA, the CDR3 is TGTGCCAGCAGTGAATACCCCAGTGGGGGCCAGCCCCAGCATTTT. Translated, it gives CASSEYPSGGQPQHF.

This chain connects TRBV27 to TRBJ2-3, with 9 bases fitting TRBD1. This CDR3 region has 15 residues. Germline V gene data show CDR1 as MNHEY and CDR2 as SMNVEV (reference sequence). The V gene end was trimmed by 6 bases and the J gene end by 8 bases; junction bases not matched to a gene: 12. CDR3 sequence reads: CASSARQGGIRTQYF. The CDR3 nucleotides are TGTGCCAGCAGCGCCCGACAGGGGGGTATTCGTACGCAGTATTTT.

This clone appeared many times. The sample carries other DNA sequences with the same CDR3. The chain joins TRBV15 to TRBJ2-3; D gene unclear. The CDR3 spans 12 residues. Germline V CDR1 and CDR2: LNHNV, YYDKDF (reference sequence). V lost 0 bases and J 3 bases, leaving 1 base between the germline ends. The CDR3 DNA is TGTGCCACCAGCAGAGATACAGATACGCAGTATTTT. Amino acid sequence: CATSRDTDTQYF.

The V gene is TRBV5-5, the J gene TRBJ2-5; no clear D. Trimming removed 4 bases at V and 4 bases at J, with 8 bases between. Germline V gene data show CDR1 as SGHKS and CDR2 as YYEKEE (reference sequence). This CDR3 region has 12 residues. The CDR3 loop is CASSVLGETQYF. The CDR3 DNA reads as TGTGCCAGCAGCGTGCTCGGAGAGACCCAGTACTTC.

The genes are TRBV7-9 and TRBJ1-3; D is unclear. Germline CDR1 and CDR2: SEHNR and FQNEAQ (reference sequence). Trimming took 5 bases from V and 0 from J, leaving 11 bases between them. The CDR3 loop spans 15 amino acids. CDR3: CASSTGRRSGNTIYF. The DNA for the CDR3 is TGTGCCAGCAGCACTGGACGGCGCTCTGGAAACACCATATATTTT. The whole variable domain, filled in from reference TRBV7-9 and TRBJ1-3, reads DTGVSQNPRHKITKRGQNVTFRCDPISEHNRLYWYRQTLGQGPEFLTYFQNEAQLEKSRLLSDRFSAERPKGSFSTLEIQRTEQGDSAMYLCASSTGRRSGNTIYFGEGSWLTVV.

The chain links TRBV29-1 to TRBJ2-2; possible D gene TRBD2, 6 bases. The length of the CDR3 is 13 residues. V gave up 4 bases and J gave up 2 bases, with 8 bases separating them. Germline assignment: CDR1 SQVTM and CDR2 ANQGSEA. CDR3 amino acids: CSVGGLNTGELFF. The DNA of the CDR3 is TGCAGCGTTGGGGGACTCAACACCGGGGAGCTGTTTTTT.

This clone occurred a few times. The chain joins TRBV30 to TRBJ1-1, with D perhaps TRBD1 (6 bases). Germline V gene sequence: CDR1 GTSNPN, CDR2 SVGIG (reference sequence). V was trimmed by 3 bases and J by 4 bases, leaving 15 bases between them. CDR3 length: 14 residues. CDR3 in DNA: TGTGCCTGGAGCGGGGGGGCGCGTGGCACTGAAGCTTTCTTT. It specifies CAWSGGARGTEAFF.

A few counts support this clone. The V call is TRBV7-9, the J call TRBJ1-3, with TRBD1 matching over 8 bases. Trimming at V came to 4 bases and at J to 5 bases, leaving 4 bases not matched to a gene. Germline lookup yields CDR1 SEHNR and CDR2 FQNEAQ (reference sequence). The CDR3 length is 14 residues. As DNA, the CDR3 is TGTGCCAGCAGCTCCGGGACAGGTAGAAACACCATATATTTT. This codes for CASSSGTGRNTIYF. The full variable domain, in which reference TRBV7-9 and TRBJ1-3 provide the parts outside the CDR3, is DTGVSQNPRHKITKRGQNVTFRCDPISEHNRLYWYRQTLGQGPEFLTYFQNEAQLEKSRLLSDRFSAERPKGSFSTLEIQRTEQGDSAMYLCASSSGTGRNTIYFGEGSWLTVV.